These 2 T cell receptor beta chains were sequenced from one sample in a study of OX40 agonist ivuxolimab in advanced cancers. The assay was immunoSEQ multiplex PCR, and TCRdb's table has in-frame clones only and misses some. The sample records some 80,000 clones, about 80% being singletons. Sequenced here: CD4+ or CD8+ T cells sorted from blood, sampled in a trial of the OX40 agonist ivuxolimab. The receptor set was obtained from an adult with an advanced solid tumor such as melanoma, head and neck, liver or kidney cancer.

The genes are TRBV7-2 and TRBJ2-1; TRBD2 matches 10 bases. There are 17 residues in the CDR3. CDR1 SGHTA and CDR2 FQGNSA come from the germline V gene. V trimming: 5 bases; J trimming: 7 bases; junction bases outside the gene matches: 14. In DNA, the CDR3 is TGTGCCAGCAGCCGGCGGGGTAAGCGGGAGGGCTTAAATGAGCAGTTCTTC. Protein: CASSRRGKREGLNEQFF.

This CDR3 is CASSPGQGAGNYGYTF. The CDR3 region has the DNA TGTGCCAGCAGCCCCGGACAGGGGGCCGGGAACTATGGCTACACCTTC. This chain joins TRBV5-4 and TRBJ1-2; 11 nucleotides align to TRBD1. The CDR3 consists of 16 residues. The germline gives CDR1 SGHNT, CDR2 YYREEE (reference sequence). The ends lost 4 bases at V and 2 bases at J; junction bases unmatched: 7.